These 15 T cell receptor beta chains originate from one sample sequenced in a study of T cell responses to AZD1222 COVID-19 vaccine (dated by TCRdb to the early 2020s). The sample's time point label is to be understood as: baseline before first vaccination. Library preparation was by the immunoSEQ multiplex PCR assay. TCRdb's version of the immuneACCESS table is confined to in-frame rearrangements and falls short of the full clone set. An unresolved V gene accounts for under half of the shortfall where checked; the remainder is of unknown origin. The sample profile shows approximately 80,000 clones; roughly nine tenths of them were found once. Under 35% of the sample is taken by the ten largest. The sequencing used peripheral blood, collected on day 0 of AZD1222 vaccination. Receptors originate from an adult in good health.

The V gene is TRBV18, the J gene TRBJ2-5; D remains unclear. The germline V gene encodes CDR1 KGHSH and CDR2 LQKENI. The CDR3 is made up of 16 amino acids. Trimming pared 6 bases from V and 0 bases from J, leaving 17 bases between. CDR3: CASSEVHPEYQETQYF. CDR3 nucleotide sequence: TGTGCCAGCTCCGAAGTTCACCCAGAGTACCAAGAGACCCAGTACTTC.

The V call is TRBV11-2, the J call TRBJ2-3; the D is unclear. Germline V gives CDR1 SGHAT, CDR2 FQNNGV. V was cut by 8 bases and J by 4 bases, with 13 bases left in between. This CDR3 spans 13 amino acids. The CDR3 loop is CASRQHNADTQYF. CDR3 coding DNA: TGTGCCAGCCGGCAACATAACGCAGATACGCAGTATTTT.

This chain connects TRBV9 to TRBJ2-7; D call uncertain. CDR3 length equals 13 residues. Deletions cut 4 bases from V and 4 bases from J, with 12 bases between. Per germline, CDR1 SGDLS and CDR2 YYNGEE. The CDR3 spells CASSPRGRYEQYF. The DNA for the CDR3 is TGTGCCAGCAGCCCCCGAGGACGGTACGAGCAGTACTTC.

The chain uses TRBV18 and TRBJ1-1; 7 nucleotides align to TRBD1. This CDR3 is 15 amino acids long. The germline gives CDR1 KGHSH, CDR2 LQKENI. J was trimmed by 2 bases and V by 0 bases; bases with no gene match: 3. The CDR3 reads CASSPPGTANTEAFF. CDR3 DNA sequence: TGTGCCAGCTCACCACCTGGGACAGCTAACACTGAAGCTTTCTTT. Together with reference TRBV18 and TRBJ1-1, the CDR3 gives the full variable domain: NAGVMQNPRHLVRRRGQEARLRCSPMKGHSHVYWYRQLPEEGLKFMVYLQKENIIDESGMPKERFSAEFPKEGPSILRIQQVVRGDSAAYFCASSPPGTANTEAFFGQGTRLTVV.

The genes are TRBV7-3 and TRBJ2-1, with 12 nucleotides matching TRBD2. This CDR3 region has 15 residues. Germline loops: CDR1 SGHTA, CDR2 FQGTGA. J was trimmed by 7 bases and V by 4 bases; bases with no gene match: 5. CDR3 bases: TGTGCCAGCAGCTCTCTAGCGGGAGGGCCAAATGAGCAGTTCTTC. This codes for CASSSLAGGPNEQFF.

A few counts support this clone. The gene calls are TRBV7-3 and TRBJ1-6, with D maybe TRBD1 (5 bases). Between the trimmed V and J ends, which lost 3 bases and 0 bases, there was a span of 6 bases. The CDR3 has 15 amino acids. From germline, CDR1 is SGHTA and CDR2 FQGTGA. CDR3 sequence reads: CASSFGGSYNSPLHF. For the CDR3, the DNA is TGTGCCAGCAGCTTCGGGGGCTCCTATAATTCACCCCTCCACTTT.

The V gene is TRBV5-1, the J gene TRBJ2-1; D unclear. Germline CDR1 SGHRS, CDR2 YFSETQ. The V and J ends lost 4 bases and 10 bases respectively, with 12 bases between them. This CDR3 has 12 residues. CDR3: CASSSQKGEQFF. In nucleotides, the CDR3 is TGCGCCAGCAGCAGCCAAAAAGGGGAGCAGTTCTTC.

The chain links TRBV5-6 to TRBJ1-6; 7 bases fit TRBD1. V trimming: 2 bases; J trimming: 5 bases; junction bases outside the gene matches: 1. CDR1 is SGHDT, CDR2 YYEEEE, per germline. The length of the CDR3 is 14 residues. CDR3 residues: CASSFGQDNSPLHF. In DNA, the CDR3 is TGTGCCAGCAGCTTCGGACAGGATAATTCACCCCTCCACTTT.

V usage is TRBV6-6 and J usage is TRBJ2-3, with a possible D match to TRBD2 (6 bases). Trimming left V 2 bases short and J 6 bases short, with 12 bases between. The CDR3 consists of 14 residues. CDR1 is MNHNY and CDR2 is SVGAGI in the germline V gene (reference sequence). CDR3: CASSYGAEGDTQYF. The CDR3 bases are TGTGCCAGCAGTTACGGAGCGGAGGGGGATACGCAGTATTTT.

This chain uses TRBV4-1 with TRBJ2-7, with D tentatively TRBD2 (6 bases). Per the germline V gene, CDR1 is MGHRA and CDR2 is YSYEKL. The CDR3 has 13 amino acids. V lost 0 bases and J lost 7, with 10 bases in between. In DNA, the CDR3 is TGCGCCAGCAGCCAAGATCGGAGGGAAGAGCAGTACTTC. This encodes CASSQDRREEQYF.

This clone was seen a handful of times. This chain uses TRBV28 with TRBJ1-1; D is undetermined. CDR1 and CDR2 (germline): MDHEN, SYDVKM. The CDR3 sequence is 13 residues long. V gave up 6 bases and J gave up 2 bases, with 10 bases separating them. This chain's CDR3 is CASRGFGNTEAFF. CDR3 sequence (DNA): TGTGCCAGCAGGGGCTTCGGTAACACTGAAGCTTTCTTT. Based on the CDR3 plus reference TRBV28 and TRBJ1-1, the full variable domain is DVKVTQSSRYLVKRTGEKVFLECVQDMDHENMFWYRQDPGLGLRLIYFSYDVKMKEKGDIPEGYSVSREKKERFSLILESASTNQTSMYLCASRGFGNTEAFFGQGTRLTVV.

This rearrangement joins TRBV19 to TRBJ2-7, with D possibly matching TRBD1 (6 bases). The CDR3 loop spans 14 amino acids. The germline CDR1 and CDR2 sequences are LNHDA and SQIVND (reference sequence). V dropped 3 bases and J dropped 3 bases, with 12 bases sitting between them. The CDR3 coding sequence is TGTGCCAGTAGTATCGCAGGGGCAGTCTACGAGCAGTACTTC. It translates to CASSIAGAVYEQYF.

The CDR3 here is CASSDTGVRYEQYF. CDR3 coding DNA: TGTGCCAGCAGCGACACAGGGGTCCGCTACGAGCAGTACTTC. The gene calls are TRBV5-6 and TRBJ2-7, with TRBD1 identical over 7 bases. V shed 4 bases, J shed 3 bases, and the junction held 7 bases outside the gene matches. Germline loops: CDR1 SGHDT, CDR2 YYEEEE. CDR3 length: 14 amino acids.

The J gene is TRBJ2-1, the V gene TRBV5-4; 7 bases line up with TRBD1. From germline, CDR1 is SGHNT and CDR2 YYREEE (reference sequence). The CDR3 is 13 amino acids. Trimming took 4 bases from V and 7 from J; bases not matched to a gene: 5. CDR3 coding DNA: TGTGCCAGCAGCCCGGAGACAGGGAATGAGCAGTTCTTC. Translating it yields CASSPETGNEQFF. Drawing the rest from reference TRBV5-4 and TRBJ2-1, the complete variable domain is ETGVTQSPTHLIKTRGQQVTLRCSSQSGHNTVSWYQQALGQGPQFIFQYYREEENGRGNFPPRFSGLQFPNYSSELNVNALELDDSALYLCASSPETGNEQFFGPGTRLTVL.

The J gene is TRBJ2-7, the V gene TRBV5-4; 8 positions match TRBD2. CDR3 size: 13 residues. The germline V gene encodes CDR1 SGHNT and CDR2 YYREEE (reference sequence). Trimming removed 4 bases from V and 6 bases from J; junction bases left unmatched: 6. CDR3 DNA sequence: TGTGCCAGCAGCGCCCGGGGGGGGCGCGAGCAGTACTTC. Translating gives CASSARGGREQYF.